This entry describes one TCR beta chain. CDR3 length: 16 residues. The V gene lost 0 bases and the J gene lost 1 base, with 13 bases spanning the gap. CDR1 SNHLY and CDR2 FYNNEI come from the germline V gene. Participants, about 18 to 90 years old, spanned some 23 US areas. The study recruited exposed participants who had met a COVID-19 case within 2 weeks before entry. The source of the sample is a study of blood T cell repertoires in COVID-19. Overall study: Sources were T cells, B-cell-depleted T cells, or PBMCs; the material itself was cDNA or gDNA.

Data came from immunoSEQ multiplex PCR; TCRdb stores just in-frame clones and leaves some out. The sample carries roughly 140,000 clones, 84% recorded once. The chain joins TRBV2 to TRBJ2-7; D call uncertain. This receptor was identified in a woman in her forties or fifties who had been exposed to COVID-19. The material sequenced was PBMCs or T cells enriched from blood (not recorded which). The CDR3 nucleotides read TGTGCCAGCAGTGAAGCGCTTCGAGCAGGTTCCTACGAGCAGTACTTC. Translating gives CASSEALRAGSYEQYF. Variable domain in full (rest from reference TRBV2 and TRBJ2-7): EPEVTQTPSHQVTQMGQEVILRCVPISNHLYFYWYRQILGQKVEFLVSFYNNEISEKSEIFDDQFSVERPDGSNFTLKIRSTKLEDSAMYFCASSEALRAGSYEQYFGPGTRLTVT.